A selection of T cell receptor beta chains follows, all from one sample in a study of control samples from healthy donors and cancer patients. The assay was immunoSEQ multiplex PCR, and TCRdb's table has in-frame clones only and misses some. The sample yields some 200,000 clones, roughly 91% seen once. Sequenced material: blood. The receptors were sampled from a woman aged 25 to 45 in good health. CDR3s include the opening cysteine and the closing phenylalanine or tryptophan. The order of the fields is D gene, clone size, V gene, J gene, CDR3 protein, CDR3 DNA. The D gene is left open where the match is weak. The size of a clone is reported for some rows only, either as once, few or many, or as a class for expanded clones.

d_call: .; clone_size: .; v_call: TRBV3-1/TRBV3-2; j_call: TRBJ1-2; cdr3_aa: CASSQTGNYGYTF; cdr3_nt: TGTGCCAGCAGCCAAACAGGGAACTATGGCTACACCTTC
d_call: .; clone_size: .; v_call: TRBV11-2; j_call: TRBJ2-7; cdr3_aa: CASSLTGPEQYF; cdr3_nt: TGTGCCAGCAGCTTAACAGGGCCCGAGCAGTACTTC
d_call: TRBD2; clone_size: .; v_call: TRBV7-9; j_call: TRBJ2-5; cdr3_aa: CASSLSSGGLKTQYF; cdr3_nt: TGTGCCAGCAGCTTGTCTAGCGGGGGGTTGAAGACCCAGTACTTC
d_call: TRBD1; clone_size: .; v_call: TRBV29-1; j_call: TRBJ1-2; cdr3_aa: CSVVVLNGQGDYGYTF; cdr3_nt: TGCAGCGTTGTGGTGTTAAACGGACAGGGGGACTATGGCTACACCTTC
d_call: .; clone_size: .; v_call: TRBV10-3; j_call: TRBJ2-1; cdr3_aa: CAISGQISYNEQFF; cdr3_nt: TGTGCCATCAGTGGACAAATCTCCTACAATGAGCAGTTCTTC
d_call: TRBD2; clone_size: .; v_call: TRBV10-3; j_call: TRBJ2-3; cdr3_aa: CAISPELAGGDGDTQYF; cdr3_nt: TGTGCCATCAGTCCCGAACTAGCGGGGGGGGATGGAGATACGCAGTATTTT
d_call: .; clone_size: once; v_call: TRBV4-1; j_call: TRBJ2-1; cdr3_aa: CASSQAGEQFF; cdr3_nt: TGCGCCAGCAGCCAAGCTGGTGAGCAGTTCTTC
d_call: TRBD2; clone_size: .; v_call: TRBV5-1; j_call: TRBJ2-3; cdr3_aa: CASRGLAGGADTQYF; cdr3_nt: TGCGCCAGCAGGGGACTAGCGGGAGGGGCAGATACGCAGTATTTT
d_call: .; clone_size: once; v_call: TRBV15; j_call: TRBJ2-1; cdr3_aa: CATSLRLNNEQFF; cdr3_nt: TGTGCCACCAGCCTCCGACTGAACAATGAGCAGTTCTTC
d_call: .; clone_size: .; v_call: TRBV6-1; j_call: TRBJ2-3; cdr3_aa: CASRGSDTQYF; cdr3_nt: TGTGCCAGCAGGGGCTCAGATACGCAGTATTTT
d_call: .; clone_size: .; v_call: TRBV7-9; j_call: TRBJ2-7; cdr3_aa: CASSYSPGAAYEQYF; cdr3_nt: TGTGCCAGCAGCTATAGCCCAGGAGCGGCCTACGAGCAGTACTTC